The clone carrying this TCR beta chain was counted between two and nine times. No antigen is known for it. The data were obtained in a study of ipilimumab plus nivolumab after autologous stem cell transplantation. Whole-study context: Median doses per patient: a few ipilimumab, about 8 nivolumab. Overall study findings and caveats: Per the authors, repertoire, Treg and microbiota data justify further study.

Produced via immunoSEQ multiplex PCR; TCRdb's table is partial and in-frame only. Counted here are around 84,000 clones, nearly 85% occurring once; the ten biggest clones make up 2% to 2.5%. Patients got ipilimumab 1 mg/kg beginning 14 to 28 days post-transplant. Patients received nivolumab 3 mg/kg at weeks 1, 4, 7, 10, then fortnightly to week 26. V gave up 6 bases and J gave up 6 bases; unmatched junction bases: 8. Germline lookup yields CDR1 PRHDT and CDR2 FYEKMQ (reference sequence). The CDR3 extends over 14 amino acids. The receptor was isolated from a male donor with diffuse large B-cell lymphoma. The chain uses TRBV13 and TRBJ1-2; 9 bases fit TRBD1. The sequencing used PBMCs, collected in a trial of ipilimumab plus nivolumab as post-transplant consolidation. The CDR3 here is CASSHSGTGNGYTF. The CDR3 DNA reads as TGTGCCAGCAGTCACTCCGGGACAGGGAATGGCTACACCTTC.